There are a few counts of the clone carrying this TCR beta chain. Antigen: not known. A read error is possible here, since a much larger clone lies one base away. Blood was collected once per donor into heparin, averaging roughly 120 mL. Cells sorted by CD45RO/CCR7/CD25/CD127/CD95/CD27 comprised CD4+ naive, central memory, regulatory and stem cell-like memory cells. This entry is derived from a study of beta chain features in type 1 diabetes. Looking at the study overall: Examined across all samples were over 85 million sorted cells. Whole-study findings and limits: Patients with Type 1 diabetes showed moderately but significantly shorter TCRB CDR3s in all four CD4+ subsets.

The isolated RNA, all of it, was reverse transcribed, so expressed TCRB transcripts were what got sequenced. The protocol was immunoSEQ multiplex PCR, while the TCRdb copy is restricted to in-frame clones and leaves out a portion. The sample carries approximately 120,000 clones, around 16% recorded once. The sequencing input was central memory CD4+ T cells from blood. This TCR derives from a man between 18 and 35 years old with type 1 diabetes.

The DNA of the CDR3 is TGCAGCGGTGCCGTGACGGCCTCCTACGAGCAGTACTTC. Protein sequence: CSGAVTASYEQYF. The chain uses TRBV29-1 and TRBJ2-7; no clear D gene. In germline, CDR1 is SQVTM, CDR2 ANQGSEA. The CDR3 length is 13 residues. V dropped 7 bases and J dropped 0 bases, with 13 bases sitting between them.